One sample yielded the 27 T cell receptor beta chains listed below, sequenced in a study of T cells after yellow fever vaccination. Each CDR3 protein gets one entry after TCRdb re-called the 5' RACE reads with MiXCR. This sample has about 340,000 distinct CDR3 sequences; about 4% occur once, and the top ten carry more than 20%. The sample in question was PBMCs, obtained 5 days after the yellow fever booster vaccination. The receptors originated from a young man who received the YFV17D yellow fever vaccine.

This clonotype was detected many times. This chain joins TRBV5-1 and TRBJ2-7; TRBD2 might be the D (5 bases). This CDR3 contains 16 residues. From germline, CDR1 is SGHRS and CDR2 YFSETQ. Trimming left V 3 bases short and J 4 bases short, with 20 bases between. The DNA of the CDR3 is TGCGCCAGCAGCTCCGAAATAGGACTGGAGTTGTACGAGCAGTACTTC. Translated: CASSSEIGLELYEQYF.

This clonotype appeared a few times. CDR3 sequence reads: CASSHDGNPYNSPLHF. The CDR3 region has the DNA TGCGCCAGCAGCCATGATGGGAACCCCTATAATTCACCCCTCCACTTT. The chain has TRBV4-3 and TRBJ1-6, with no clear D. There are 16 residues in the CDR3. Germline-derived CDR1 and CDR2 are LGHNA and YSLEER. The V gene lost 3 bases and the J gene lost 2 bases, with 11 bases spanning the gap.

The chain has TRBV4-2 and TRBJ2-3; TRBD2 aligns across 9 bases. The V gene end was trimmed by 1 base and the J gene end by 3 bases; junction bases not matched to a gene: 5. CDR1 is LGHNA, CDR2 YNFKEQ, per germline. CDR3 length equals 16 residues. In DNA form, the CDR3 reads TGTGCCAGCAGCCAAGCTCGCGGGGGGGAAACAGATACGCAGTATTTT. This sequence encodes CASSQARGGETDTQYF.

This clonotype was found a few times. The chain combines TRBV7-9 with TRBJ1-3; tentative D call: TRBD1 (6 bases). In germline, CDR1 is SEHNR, CDR2 FQNEAQ (reference sequence). Trimming shortened V by 11 bases and J by 0 bases, and 11 bases separated the two germline ends. The CDR3 is 13 amino acids. CDR3 DNA: TGTGCCTCTGGGGGGCACTCTGGAAACACCATATATTTT. Translation: CASGGHSGNTIYF.

This clonotype was seen many times. The chain couples TRBV10-3 to TRBJ1-1, with a weak D call TRBD1 (5 bases). With 6 bases removed from V and 1 base from J, the gap between germline ends came to 12 bases. The CDR3 length is 14 residues. Germline V gene data show CDR1 as ENHRY and CDR2 as SYGVKD. The CDR3 loop reads CAISPGERNTEAFF. The DNA for the CDR3 is TGTGCCATCAGCCCGGGGGAACGGAACACTGAAGCTTTCTTT.

The sample holds many counts of this clonotype. The rearrangement links TRBV3-1 to TRBJ2-4; no definite D call. This CDR3 region has 12 residues. Germline assignment: CDR1 LGHDT and CDR2 YNNKEL (reference sequence). The V and J ends lost 1 base and 9 bases respectively, with 7 bases between them. The CDR3 nucleotides are TGTGCCAGCAGCCAAGTTGAGCGCATTCAGTACTTC. This encodes CASSQVERIQYF.

This clonotype was seen at least ten times. The J gene is TRBJ1-2, the V gene TRBV10-2, with no clear D. Germline V CDR1 and CDR2: WSHSY, SAAADI. The V gene lost 4 bases and the J gene lost 4 bases, with 16 bases spanning the gap. The CDR3 covers 15 residues. The CDR3 protein is CASSVSASSPYGYTF. CDR3 nucleotide sequence: TGCGCCAGCAGTGTGTCGGCATCCTCACCCTATGGCTACACCTTC.

This clonotype was counted at least ten times. The chain joins TRBV27 to TRBJ2-2; maybe TRBD2 (6 bases). Germline V gives CDR1 MNHEY, CDR2 SMNVEV (reference sequence). V was trimmed by 6 bases and J by 4 bases, leaving 18 bases between them. The CDR3 is 16 amino acids. CDR3 protein: CASRPPRTGVTGELFF. CDR3 DNA sequence: TGTGCCAGCAGACCCCCCCGAACGGGGGTCACCGGGGAGCTGTTTTTT.

This clonotype was seen at least ten times. The rearrangement uses TRBV7-2 and TRBJ2-2, with D hard to call. Germline V CDR1 and CDR2: SGHTA, FQGNSA. V was trimmed by 2 bases and J by 0 bases, leaving 13 bases between them. CDR3 length: 17 amino acids. The CDR3 region has the DNA TGTGCCAGCAGCTTACGACGGGCGGCGACGAACACCGGGGAGCTGTTTTTT. It translates to CASSLRRAATNTGELFF.

J is TRBJ1-3 and V is TRBV7-2; D not resolved. Germline CDR1 and CDR2: SGHTA and FQGNSA. V lost 5 bases and J 6 bases, leaving 11 bases between the germline ends. The CDR3 runs 13 residues. Written as DNA, the CDR3 is TGTGCCAGCAGCCCCGGTCTAGCAAACACCATATATTTT. Amino acid sequence: CASSPGLANTIYF.

This clonotype was seen a handful of times. The chain combines TRBV20-1 with TRBJ1-3, with 8 positions matching TRBD1. CDR1 is DFQATT, CDR2 SNEGSKA, per germline (reference sequence). The CDR3 contains 15 residues. J lost 0 bases, V lost 5 bases, and 6 bases had no gene match. Here the CDR3 DNA reads TGCAGTGCTGGCCAGGGGGCTGGCTCTGGAAACACCATATATTTT. It codes for CSAGQGAGSGNTIYF.

This clonotype was found many times. This chain joins TRBV19 and TRBJ1-1, with D hard to call. Trimming pared 4 bases from V and 1 base from J, leaving 4 bases between. The CDR3 contains 12 residues. CDR1 and CDR2 from the germline V gene are LNHDA and SQIVND (reference sequence). The CDR3 region is CASSKQNTEAFF. CDR3 bases: TGTGCCAGTAGTAAGCAGAACACTGAAGCTTTCTTT. Filled out from reference TRBV19 and TRBJ1-1, the complete variable domain reads DGGITQSPKYLFRKEGQNVTLSCEQNLNHDAMYWYRQDPGQGLRLIYYSQIVNDFQKGDIAEGYSVSREKKESFPLTVTSAQKNPTAFYLCASSKQNTEAFFGQGTRLTVV.

This clonotype appeared a few times. DNA for the CDR3: TGTGCCAGCAGCTTAAGGACAGGGTTCATGAACACTGAAGCTTTCTTT. Its translation: CASSLRTGFMNTEAFF. The V and J genes are TRBV5-5 and TRBJ1-1; the match to TRBD1 covers 8 bases. The germline V gene encodes CDR1 SGHKS and CDR2 YYEKEE (reference sequence). Losses at the gene ends were 2 bases for V and 0 bases for J; bases not matched to a gene: 6. The CDR3 has 16 amino acids.

This chain links TRBV27 with TRBJ1-1, with D possibly TRBD1 on 5 matching bases. CDR1 and CDR2 from the germline V gene are MNHEY and SMNVEV (reference sequence). This CDR3 spans 13 amino acids. V lost 4 bases, J lost 3 bases, and 9 bases lay in between. The CDR3 protein is CASSSEGDTEAFF. CDR3 coding DNA: TGTGCCAGCAGTTCCGAAGGGGACACTGAAGCTTTCTTT.

This clonotype was seen at least ten times. The rearrangement uses TRBV12-3 or TRBV12-4 and TRBJ1-5; tentative D call: TRBD1 (6 bases). The CDR3 length is 13 residues. V lost 5 bases and J lost 6, with 11 bases in between. The CDR3 loop reads CASSTGSGQPQHF. The CDR3 DNA sequence: TGTGCCAGCAGTACAGGGTCGGGTCAGCCCCAGCATTTT.

The table lists this clonotype with a few counts. The V and J genes are TRBV19 and TRBJ2-2; possible D gene TRBD1, 5 bases. V shed 8 bases and J shed 6 bases, with 13 bases lying between them. Germline assignment: CDR1 LNHDA and CDR2 SQIVND (reference sequence). This CDR3 spans 13 amino acids. The CDR3: CASGQGWAGELFF. DNA of the CDR3: TGTGCCAGTGGGCAGGGATGGGCCGGGGAGCTGTTTTTT.

This clonotype has at least ten counts. This chain links TRBV5-5 with TRBJ2-7, with 9 bases lining up with TRBD1. The CDR3 has 13 amino acids. The germline V gene has CDR1 SGHKS and CDR2 YYEKEE (reference sequence). V gave up 1 base and J gave up 6 bases; unmatched junction bases: 2. The CDR3 DNA reads TGTGCCAGCAGCTTGACAGGGGGCGGCGAGCAGTACGTC. Translating it yields CASSLTGGGEQYV.

The V gene is TRBV4-1, the J gene TRBJ1-1, with no clear D. Germline CDR1 is MGHRA and CDR2 is YSYEKL. Trimming removed 0 bases at V and 3 bases at J, with 14 bases between. The length of the CDR3 is 16 residues. CDR3 amino acids: CASSQEALVSDTEAFF. The CDR3 bases are TGCGCCAGCAGCCAAGAAGCTCTCGTATCGGACACTGAAGCTTTCTTT.

This clonotype was recorded many times. This chain connects TRBV20-1 to TRBJ2-4, with a tentative D call TRBD1 (6 bases). CDR1 is DFQATT and CDR2 is SNEGSKA in the germline V gene (reference sequence). The germline V and J ends were trimmed by 0 bases and 6 bases, with 18 bases remaining between them. The CDR3 has 16 amino acids. The CDR3 DNA follows: TGCAGTGCTAGAGATCAGGGTGGTGTAGGGGGAAACATTCAGTACTTC. Its protein is CSARDQGGVGGNIQYF.

V and J are TRBV6-5 and TRBJ1-2; the D gene is possibly TRBD1 (6 bases). The CDR3 consists of 14 residues. Trimming left V 6 bases short and J 6 bases short, with 17 bases between. Looked up from germline, CDR1 is MNHEY and CDR2 is SVGAGI. Here the CDR3 DNA reads TGTGCCAGCAGAACACCGGGGGGCGACGATGGCTACACCTTC. It translates to CASRTPGGDDGYTF.

The genes are TRBV10-3 and TRBJ2-5; no clear D. This CDR3 region has 14 residues. Germline-derived CDR1 and CDR2 are ENHRY and SYGVKD. V was shortened by 0 bases and J by 4 bases, with 9 bases between the two germline ends. The CDR3 reads CAISESDAGETQYF. Here the CDR3 DNA reads TGTGCCATCAGTGAGTCGGACGCAGGAGAGACCCAGTACTTC.

A few counts support this clonotype. This rearrangement joins TRBV5-5 to TRBJ1-2, with no clear D. The CDR3 extends over 13 amino acids. CDR1 and CDR2 (germline): SGHKS, YYEKEE (reference sequence). Deletions cut 5 bases from V and 4 bases from J, with 12 bases between. CDR3 loop: CASRLDPSYGYTF. The CDR3 DNA is TGTGCCAGCAGACTGGACCCCTCCTATGGCTACACCTTC.

This clonotype has more than one count but fewer than ten. The chain employs TRBV28 and TRBJ1-1, with 9 bases aligning to TRBD1. V trimming: 5 bases; J trimming: 3 bases; junction bases outside the gene matches: 10. Germline CDR1 is MDHEN and CDR2 is SYDVKM. This CDR3 comprises 16 residues. CDR3 sequence reads: CASSVGTGWTYTEAFF. DNA for the CDR3: TGTGCCAGCAGTGTCGGGACAGGGTGGACCTACACTGAAGCTTTCTTT.

This chain connects TRBV19 to TRBJ2-7; D may be TRBD1 or TRBD2 (5 bases each). Germline values: CDR1 LNHDA, CDR2 SQIVND (reference sequence). CDR3 length: 12 amino acids. The V and J ends lost 4 bases and 6 bases respectively, with 10 bases between them. Written as DNA, the CDR3 is TGTGCCAGTAGTAGATGGGGGAGCGAGCAGTACTTC. This translates into CASSRWGSEQYF.

This clonotype was counted only a few times. The gene calls are TRBV3-1 and TRBJ1-6; D might be TRBD1 (5 bases). The V end was cut by 4 bases, the J end by 13 bases, with 14 bases between. The CDR3 has 13 amino acids. Germline V gives CDR1 LGHDT, CDR2 YNNKEL (reference sequence). As DNA, the CDR3 is TGTGCCAGCAGCCTGGGACGTTCGGGGCCCCTCCACTTT. It codes for CASSLGRSGPLHF. Full variable domain (rest looked up from reference TRBV3-1 and TRBJ1-6): DTAVSQTPKYLVTQMGNDKSIKCEQNLGHDTMYWYKQDSKKFLKIMFSYNNKELIINETVPNRFSPKSPDKAHLNLHINSLELGDSAVYFCASSLGRSGPLHFGNGTRLTVT.

This clonotype was picked up many times. The genes are TRBV6-1 and TRBJ1-6, with a possible D match to TRBD1 (5 bases). The CDR3 has 19 amino acids. V dropped 2 bases and J dropped 8 bases, with 25 bases sitting between them. Looked up from germline, CDR1 is MNHNS and CDR2 is SASEGT. CDR3 loop: CASSELLAYGTGLYSPLHF. In DNA form, the CDR3 reads TGTGCCAGCAGTGAACTGTTAGCCTACGGCACGGGACTGTATTCACCCCTCCACTTT.

The V gene is TRBV3-2, the J gene TRBJ2-7. TRBV3-2 is described as a pseudogene. This CDR3 is built from 11 residues. CDR3 bases: TGTGCCAGCCTCTCATGCAGAGACCAGTACGTC. Translating it yields CASLSCRDQYV.